This T cell receptor (beta chain) was identified during a study of shared clonotypes between healthy human individuals (dated by TCRdb to 2019 to 2021). Some background on the complete study: The cohort comprised a couple of women and a few men aged 18 to 49 years. Per donor, three plates each were used for CD4 naive and CD4 memory, two for CD8 naive, and one for CD8 memory. To increase sequencing depth and limit assay-specific biases, different laboratories used diverse techniques to prepare libraries and sequence TCR repertoires. To estimate repertoire size and how much clonotypes are shared between individuals, the study performed deep sequencing of blood TCR repertoires from a few healthy adults. Per donor, leukapheresis produced somewhere between about 0.94 and 10 billion PBMCs. Results and caveats for the whole study, not just this receptor: The genetic and exposure-history diversity represented was limited by the small number of donors. Clonotypes shared by all four sorted-subset donors showed higher generation probabilities than non-shared clonotypes. Sampling was limited to blood, and TCR repertoires in tissue likely differ from TCR repertoires in blood. Even with the large sequencing depth, rarefaction of the sorted-subset datasets indicated that sequencing was incomplete. Pairwise subsampling indicated that sequencing depth was expected to affect the degree of clonotype sharing among donors. Sharing across a few donors was observed for approximately 5% of naive CD4, 3% to 3.5% of naive CD8, about 2.3% of memory CD4, and roughly 0.4% of memory CD8 clonotypes. Naive subsets generally had larger estimated clonotype richness than memory subsets did.

Its CDR3 holds 15 amino acids, cysteine through phenylalanine. Only the CDR3 portion is preserved as DNA: 45 bases, with reading frame beginning at the first base. The germline V gene yields SGHDT for CDR1 and YYEEEE for CDR2. Trimming removed 2 bases from V and 8 bases from J; the gene matches leave 9 bases unexplained. As to this clone: Its antigen remains unidentified. Base qualities are not provided; no much larger clone lies one nucleotide away.

Using the deep immunoSEQ assay, TCR CDR3 regions were amplified from genomic DNA by multiplex PCR. For each cell subset, the extracted genomic DNA was distributed evenly across all wells of several immunoSEQ 96-well plates, and each plate served as one replicate. Each replicate PCR for sorted subsets received roughly 200 ng genomic DNA, equal to some 32,000 T cell genomes. Purified libraries were measured with a Qubit 3.0 fluorometer, size-checked on a Bioanalyzer 2100, and measured again with the KAPA Library Quantification kit. Every immunoSEQ 96-well plate was sequenced on a separate single-read 150-cycle Illumina NextSeq 550 flow cell. For the original study's pipeline: The immunoSEQ output contained only junctional sequences without quality scores, so filtering could not match that applied to full-length reads. To assign V/J genes and CDR3, sequences were annotated using PyIR, a Python wrapper for IgBLAST v1.9, with IMGT germline references. Reads with weak V/J assignments (E-value above 1e-6), missing CDR3, stop codons, out-of-frame junctions, or ambiguous translated residues were removed. V3J clonotypes were defined as sequences sharing the same inferred V gene, J gene, and CDR3 amino acid sequence. Percentage overlap between repertoires was calculated by dividing the number of shared unique clonotypes by the size of the smaller repertoire. Richness of each repertoire was evaluated using RTK rarefaction, the Chao1 estimator, and Recon v2.1 estimates of unobserved clonotypes. Generation probabilities were computed with OLGA for all TCRbeta clonotypes obtained by the gDNA method from several donors. Sourced from immuneACCESS, this table was stored by TCRdb with only in-frame sequences that have V and J called. A share of the clones is absent; for the studies checked, an unresolved V gene accounts for under half, and the remainder has no known explanation. The V and J calls and clone size were taken over from that table, and D and trimming were inferred from the DNA. This sample comprises over 850,000 clones, around 78% of them detected only once. The ten top clones hold roughly 0.56% of the sample.

Healthy HIV-negative adults with no recently reported acute infections or vaccinations were included as donors. Only Caucasian adults living in Nashville, Tennessee, USA were represented among the donors. Magnetic negative selection was used to enrich CD4+ T cells, after which naive cells were positively selected on CD45RA and the negative fraction became the memory subset. Blood was obtained by leukapheresis, after which PBMCs were separated by Ficoll-Histopaque density gradient centrifugation and cryopreserved in liquid nitrogen vapor phase. Analytical flow cytometry was used to check the purity and quantity of every magnetically sorted T cell population. From each sorted fraction, genomic DNA was isolated and quantified by UV absorbance on a Nanodrop 2000c.

The sequence derives from a man younger than 35 in good health. Some clones in this sample may be carry-over from other donors' samples. The rearrangement combines TRBV5-6 with TRBJ1-4, and 7 bases in between align with TRBD1. The sample was memory CD4+ T cells from PBMCs. The label giving this sample's cell subset or site can be read as: CD45RA-negative fraction. The nucleotides read TGTGCCAGCAGCTTAGGGACAGCGGGCCTGGAAAAACTGTTTTTT. Its amino acids are CASSLGTAGLEKLFF.